The present entry profiles one T cell receptor beta chain with its context. As yet, its antigen is unknown. Treatment noted: 15 to 20 received Ad26.COV2.S at low or high dose, single or two shots; 5 received placebo; per-sample allocation not given. Samples were taken on day 63 after the first vaccine or placebo injection. Sequencing used immunoSEQ multiplex PCR; TCRdb keeps in-frame clones, though not all of them. The repertoire has 300,000 to 350,000 clones, around 90% of them found once; the top ten carry about 6.4%. The CDR3 length is 14 residues. Trimming removed 3 bases from V and 4 bases from J; junction bases left unmatched: 2. Germline CDR1 LGHNA, CDR2 YNFKEQ. These data originate in a study of Ad26.COV2.S vaccination and SARS-CoV-2 variants. Study observations and caveats: It is possible that the TCR breadth and depth analyses underestimated the total T cell responses.

Sequenced here: peripheral blood, sampled in a trial of Ad26.COV2.S vaccine versus placebo. The TCR originated in a person aged 18-65 years who received the Ad26.COV2.S COVID-19 vaccine or a placebo. The chain carries TRBV4-2 and TRBJ2-7; TRBD1 aligns across 11 bases. In nucleotides, the CDR3 is TGTGCCAGCAGCCAGGACAGGGGGCCGTACGAGCAGTACTTC. It translates to CASSQDRGPYEQYF.